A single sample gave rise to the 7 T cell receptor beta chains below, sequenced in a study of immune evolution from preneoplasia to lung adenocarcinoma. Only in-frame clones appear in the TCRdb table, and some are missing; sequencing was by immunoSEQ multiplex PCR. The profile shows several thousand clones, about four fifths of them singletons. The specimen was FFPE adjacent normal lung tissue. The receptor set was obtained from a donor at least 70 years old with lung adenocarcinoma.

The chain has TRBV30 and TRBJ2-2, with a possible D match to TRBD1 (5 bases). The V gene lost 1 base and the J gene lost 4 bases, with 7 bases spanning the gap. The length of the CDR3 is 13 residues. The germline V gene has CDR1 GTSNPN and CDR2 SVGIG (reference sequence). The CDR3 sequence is CAWSEGRTGELFF. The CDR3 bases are TGTGCCTGGAGTGAGGGGCGCACCGGGGAGCTGTTTTTT.

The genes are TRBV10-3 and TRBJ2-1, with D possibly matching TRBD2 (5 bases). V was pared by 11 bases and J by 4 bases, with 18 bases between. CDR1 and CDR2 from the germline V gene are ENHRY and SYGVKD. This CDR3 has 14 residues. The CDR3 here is CAAMPGKDYNEQFF. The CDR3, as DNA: TGTGCCGCGATGCCCGGGAAAGATTACAATGAGCAGTTCTTC.

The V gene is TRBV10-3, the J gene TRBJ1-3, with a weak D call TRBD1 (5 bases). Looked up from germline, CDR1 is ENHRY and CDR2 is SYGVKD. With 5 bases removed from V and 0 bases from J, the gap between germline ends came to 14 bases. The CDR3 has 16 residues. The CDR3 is CAISSPDRNSGNTIYF. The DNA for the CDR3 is TGTGCCATCAGTTCTCCCGACAGAAACTCTGGAAACACCATATATTTT.

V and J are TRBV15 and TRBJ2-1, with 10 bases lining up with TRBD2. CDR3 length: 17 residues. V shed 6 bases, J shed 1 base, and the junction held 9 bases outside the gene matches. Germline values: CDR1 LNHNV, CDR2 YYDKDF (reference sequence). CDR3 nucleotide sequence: TGTGCCACCAGACATAGCGGGAGGCCCCCTTCCTACAATGAGCAGTTCTTC. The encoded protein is CATRHSGRPPSYNEQFF.

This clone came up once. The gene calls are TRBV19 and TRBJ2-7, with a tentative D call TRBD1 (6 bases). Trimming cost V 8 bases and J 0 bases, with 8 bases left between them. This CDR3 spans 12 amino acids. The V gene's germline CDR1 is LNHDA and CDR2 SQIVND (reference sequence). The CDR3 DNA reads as TGTGCCAGTGGCAGGGGCTCCTACGAGCAGTACTTC. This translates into CASGRGSYEQYF.

CDR3 loop: CASSYSSGPGNQPQHF. In nucleotides, the CDR3 is TGTGCCAGCAGTTACTCGTCGGGGCCTGGCAATCAGCCCCAGCATTTT. The chain joins TRBV6-5 to TRBJ1-5, with a weak D call TRBD1 (5 bases). The CDR3 has 16 residues. V gave up 0 bases and J gave up 2 bases, with 11 bases separating them. The germline CDR1 and CDR2 sequences are MNHEY and SVGAGI.

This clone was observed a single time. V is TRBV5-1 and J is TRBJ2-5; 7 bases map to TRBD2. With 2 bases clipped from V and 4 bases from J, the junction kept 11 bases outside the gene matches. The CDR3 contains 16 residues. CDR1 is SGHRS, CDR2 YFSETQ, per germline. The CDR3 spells CASSFEGLGGRETQYF. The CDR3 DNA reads TGCGCCAGCAGCTTCGAGGGGCTGGGGGGGAGAGAGACCCAGTACTTC.